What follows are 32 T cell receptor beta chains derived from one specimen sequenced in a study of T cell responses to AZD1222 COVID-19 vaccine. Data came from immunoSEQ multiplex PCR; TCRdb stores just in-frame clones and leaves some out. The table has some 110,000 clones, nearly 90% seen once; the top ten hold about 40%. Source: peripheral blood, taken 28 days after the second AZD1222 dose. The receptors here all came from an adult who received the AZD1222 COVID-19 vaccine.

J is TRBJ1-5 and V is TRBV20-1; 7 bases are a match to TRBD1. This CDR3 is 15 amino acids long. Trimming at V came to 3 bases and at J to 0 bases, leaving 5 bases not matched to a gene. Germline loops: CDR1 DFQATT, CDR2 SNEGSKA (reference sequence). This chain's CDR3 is CSASRTGISNQPQHF. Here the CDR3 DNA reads TGCAGTGCTAGTCGGACAGGAATTAGCAATCAGCCCCAGCATTTT.

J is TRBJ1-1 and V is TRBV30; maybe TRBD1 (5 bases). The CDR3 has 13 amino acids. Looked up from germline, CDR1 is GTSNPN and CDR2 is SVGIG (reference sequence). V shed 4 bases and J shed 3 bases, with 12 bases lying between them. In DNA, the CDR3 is TGTGCCTGGATGTTTGGGGGGGACACTGAAGCTTTCTTT. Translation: CAWMFGGDTEAFF.

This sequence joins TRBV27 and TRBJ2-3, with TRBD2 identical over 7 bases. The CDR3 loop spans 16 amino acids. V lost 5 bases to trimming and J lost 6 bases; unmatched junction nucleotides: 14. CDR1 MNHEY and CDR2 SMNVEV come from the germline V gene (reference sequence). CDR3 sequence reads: CASSPQLASPADTQYF. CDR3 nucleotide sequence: TGTGCCAGCAGTCCGCAACTAGCGTCGCCCGCGGATACGCAGTATTTT.

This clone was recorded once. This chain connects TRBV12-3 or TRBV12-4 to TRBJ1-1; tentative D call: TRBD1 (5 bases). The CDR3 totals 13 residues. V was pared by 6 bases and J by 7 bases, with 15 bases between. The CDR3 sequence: CASRLLDSSEAFF. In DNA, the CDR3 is TGTGCCAGCAGGTTACTAGACAGTAGTGAAGCTTTCTTT.

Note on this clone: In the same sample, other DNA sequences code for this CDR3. CDR3 in amino acids: CASSLEGSGNTIYF. The CDR3 bases are TGTGCCAGCAGCTTGGAAGGGTCTGGAAACACCATATATTTT. The rearrangement links TRBV5-6 to TRBJ1-3; D is unclear. The CDR3 extends over 14 amino acids. The germline gives CDR1 SGHDT, CDR2 YYEEEE. The V end was cut by 0 bases, the J end by 1 base, with 5 bases between. The entire variable domain, with the rest obtained from reference TRBV5-6 and TRBJ1-3, is as follows: DAGVTQSPTHLIKTRGQQVTLRCSPKSGHDTVSWYQQALGQGPQFIFQYYEEEERQRGNFPDRFSGHQFPNYSSELNVNALLLGDSALYLCASSLEGSGNTIYFGEGSWLTVV.

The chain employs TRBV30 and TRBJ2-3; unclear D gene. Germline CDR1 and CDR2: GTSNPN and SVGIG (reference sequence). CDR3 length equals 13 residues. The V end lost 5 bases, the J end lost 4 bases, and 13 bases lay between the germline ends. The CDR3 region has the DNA TGTGCCTGGGGCGTAGTAAGGGCAGATACGCAGTATTTT. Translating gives CAWGVVRADTQYF.

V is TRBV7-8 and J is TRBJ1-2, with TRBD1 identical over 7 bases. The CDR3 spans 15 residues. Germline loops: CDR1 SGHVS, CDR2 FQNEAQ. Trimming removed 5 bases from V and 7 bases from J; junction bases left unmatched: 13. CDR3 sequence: CASSVRDSYYGGYTF. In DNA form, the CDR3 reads TGTGCCAGCAGCGTCCGGGACAGCTACTATGGTGGCTACACCTTC.

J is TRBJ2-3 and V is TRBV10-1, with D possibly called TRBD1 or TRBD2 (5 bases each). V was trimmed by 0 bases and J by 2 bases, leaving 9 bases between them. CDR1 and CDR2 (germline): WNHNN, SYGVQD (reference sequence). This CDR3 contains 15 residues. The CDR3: CASSESRGYTDTQYF. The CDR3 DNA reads TGCGCCAGCAGTGAGTCGAGGGGCTACACAGATACGCAGTATTTT.

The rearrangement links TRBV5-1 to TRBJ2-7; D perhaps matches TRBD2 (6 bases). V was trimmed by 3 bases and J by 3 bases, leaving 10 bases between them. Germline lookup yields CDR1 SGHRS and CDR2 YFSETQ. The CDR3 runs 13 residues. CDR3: CASSSVGGYEQYF. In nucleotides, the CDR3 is TGCGCCAGCAGCTCAGTCGGGGGCTACGAGCAGTACTTC.

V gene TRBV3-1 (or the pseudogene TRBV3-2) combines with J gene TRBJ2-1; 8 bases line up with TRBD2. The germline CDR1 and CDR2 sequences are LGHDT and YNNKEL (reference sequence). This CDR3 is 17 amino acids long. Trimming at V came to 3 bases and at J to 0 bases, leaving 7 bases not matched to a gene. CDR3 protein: CASSHQYSGVSYNEQFF. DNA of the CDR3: TGTGCCAGCAGCCATCAGTATAGCGGGGTCTCCTACAATGAGCAGTTCTTC.

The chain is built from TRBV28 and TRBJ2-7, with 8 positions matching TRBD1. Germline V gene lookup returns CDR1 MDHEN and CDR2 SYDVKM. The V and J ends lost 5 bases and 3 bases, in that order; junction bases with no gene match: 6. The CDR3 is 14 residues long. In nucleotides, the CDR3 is TGTGCCAGCAGTAAACTAACAGGGGGCTACGAGCAGTACTTC. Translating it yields CASSKLTGGYEQYF. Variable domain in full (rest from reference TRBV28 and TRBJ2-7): DVKVTQSSRYLVKRTGEKVFLECVQDMDHENMFWYRQDPGLGLRLIYFSYDVKMKEKGDIPEGYSVSREKKERFSLILESASTNQTSMYLCASSKLTGGYEQYFGPGTRLTVT.

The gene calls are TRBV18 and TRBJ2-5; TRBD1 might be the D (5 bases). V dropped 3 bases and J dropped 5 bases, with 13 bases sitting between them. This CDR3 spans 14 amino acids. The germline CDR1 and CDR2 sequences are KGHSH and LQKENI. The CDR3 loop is CASSPNKGKETQYF. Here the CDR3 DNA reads TGTGCCAGCTCACCTAACAAGGGGAAGGAGACCCAGTACTTC.

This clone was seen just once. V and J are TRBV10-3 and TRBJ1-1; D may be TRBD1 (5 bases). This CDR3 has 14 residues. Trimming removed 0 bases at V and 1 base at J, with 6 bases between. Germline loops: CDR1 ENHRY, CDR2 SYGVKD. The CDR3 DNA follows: TGTGCCATCAGTGAGTCTGGGGGGAACACTGAAGCTTTCTTT. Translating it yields CAISESGGNTEAFF.

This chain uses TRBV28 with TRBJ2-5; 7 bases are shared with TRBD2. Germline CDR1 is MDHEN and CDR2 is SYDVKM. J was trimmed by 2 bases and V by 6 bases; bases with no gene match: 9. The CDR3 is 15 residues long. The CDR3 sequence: CASSPLGLGQETQYF. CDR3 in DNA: TGTGCCAGCAGCCCCCTTGGACTAGGACAAGAGACCCAGTACTTC.

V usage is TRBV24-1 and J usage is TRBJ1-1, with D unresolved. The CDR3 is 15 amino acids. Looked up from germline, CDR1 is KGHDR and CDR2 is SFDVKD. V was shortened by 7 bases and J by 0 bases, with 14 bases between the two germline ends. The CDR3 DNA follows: TGTGCCACCAGCCCCGCGGGAGGGATGAACACTGAAGCTTTCTTT. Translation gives CATSPAGGMNTEAFF.

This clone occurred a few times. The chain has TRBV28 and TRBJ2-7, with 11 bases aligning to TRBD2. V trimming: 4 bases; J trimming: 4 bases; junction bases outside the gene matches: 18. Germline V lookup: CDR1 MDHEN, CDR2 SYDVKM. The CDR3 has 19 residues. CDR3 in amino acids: CASSSSSWVAGGPGYEQYF. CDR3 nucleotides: TGTGCCAGCAGTTCGTCGTCCTGGGTAGCGGGAGGGCCTGGGTACGAGCAGTACTTC.

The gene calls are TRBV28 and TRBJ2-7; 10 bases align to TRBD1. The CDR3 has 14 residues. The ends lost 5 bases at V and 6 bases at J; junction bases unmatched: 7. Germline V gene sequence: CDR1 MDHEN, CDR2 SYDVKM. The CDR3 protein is CASSPLGQGPEQYF. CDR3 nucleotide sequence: TGTGCCAGCAGTCCCCTGGGACAGGGGCCCGAGCAGTACTTC.

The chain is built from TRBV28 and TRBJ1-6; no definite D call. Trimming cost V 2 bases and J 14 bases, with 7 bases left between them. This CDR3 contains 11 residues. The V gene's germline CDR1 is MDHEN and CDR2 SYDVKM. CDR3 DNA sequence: TGTGCCAGCAGTTTAAGTATCACCCTCCACTTT. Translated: CASSLSITLHF.

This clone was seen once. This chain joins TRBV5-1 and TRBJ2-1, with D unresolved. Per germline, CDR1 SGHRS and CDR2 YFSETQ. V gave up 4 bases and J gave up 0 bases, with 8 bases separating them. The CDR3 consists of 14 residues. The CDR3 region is CASSAVNSYNEQFF. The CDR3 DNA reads TGCGCCAGCAGCGCGGTGAACTCCTACAATGAGCAGTTCTTC.

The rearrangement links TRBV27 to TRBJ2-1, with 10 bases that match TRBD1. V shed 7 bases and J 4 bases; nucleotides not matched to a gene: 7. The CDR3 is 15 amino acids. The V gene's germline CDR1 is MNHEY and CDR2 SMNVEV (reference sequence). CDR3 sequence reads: CASKSGTGEYNEQFF. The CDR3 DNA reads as TGTGCCAGCAAGTCCGGGACAGGGGAGTACAATGAGCAGTTCTTC.

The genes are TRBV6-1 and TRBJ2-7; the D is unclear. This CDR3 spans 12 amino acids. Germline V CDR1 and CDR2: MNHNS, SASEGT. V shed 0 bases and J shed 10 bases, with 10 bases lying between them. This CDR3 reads CASSEAHEFQYF. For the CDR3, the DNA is TGTGCCAGCAGTGAAGCGCATGAATTTCAGTACTTC.

This chain's CDR3 is CAWSVLPGQGLDQPQHF. CDR3 coding DNA: TGTGCCTGGAGTGTACTGCCCGGACAGGGGCTGGATCAGCCCCAGCATTTT. The chain has TRBV30 and TRBJ1-5, with TRBD1 identical over 9 bases. The CDR3 has 17 residues. V trimming: 0 bases; J trimming: 5 bases; junction bases outside the gene matches: 11. Germline V CDR1 and CDR2: GTSNPN, SVGIG (reference sequence).

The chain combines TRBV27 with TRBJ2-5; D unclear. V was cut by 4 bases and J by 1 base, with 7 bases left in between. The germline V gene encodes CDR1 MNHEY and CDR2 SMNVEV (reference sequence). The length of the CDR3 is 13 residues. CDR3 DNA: TGTGCCAGCAGTTCCGCCCTCCAAGAGACCCAGTACTTC. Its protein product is CASSSALQETQYF.

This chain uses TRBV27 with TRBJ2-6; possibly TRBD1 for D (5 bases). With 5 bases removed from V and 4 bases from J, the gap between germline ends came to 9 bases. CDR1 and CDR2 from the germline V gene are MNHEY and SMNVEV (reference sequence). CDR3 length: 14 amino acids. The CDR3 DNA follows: TGTGCCAGCAGTCAGGGTACCGGGGCCAACGTCCTGACTTTC. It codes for CASSQGTGANVLTF. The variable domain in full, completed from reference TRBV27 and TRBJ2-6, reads EAQVTQNPRYLITVTGKKLTVTCSQNMNHEYMSWYRQDPGLGLRQIYYSMNVEVTDKGDVPEGYKVSRKEKRNFPLILESPSPNQTSLYFCASSQGTGANVLTFGAGSRLTVL.

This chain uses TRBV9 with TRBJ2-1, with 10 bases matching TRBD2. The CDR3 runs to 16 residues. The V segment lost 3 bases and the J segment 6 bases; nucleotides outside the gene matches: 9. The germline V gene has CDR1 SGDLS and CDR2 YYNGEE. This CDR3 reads CASSEGGTSDTNEQFF. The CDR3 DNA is TGTGCCAGCAGCGAGGGAGGGACTAGCGACACCAATGAGCAGTTCTTC.

The CDR3 is CANSKSPATTGELFF. The DNA of the CDR3 is TGTGCCAATTCTAAAAGCCCGGCCACCACCGGGGAGCTGTTTTTT. This sequence joins TRBV6-5 and TRBJ2-2; D is unclear. The length of the CDR3 is 15 residues. The ends were cut back, 10 bases at V and 4 bases at J, with 19 bases in the middle. Germline CDR1 and CDR2: MNHEY and SVGAGI.

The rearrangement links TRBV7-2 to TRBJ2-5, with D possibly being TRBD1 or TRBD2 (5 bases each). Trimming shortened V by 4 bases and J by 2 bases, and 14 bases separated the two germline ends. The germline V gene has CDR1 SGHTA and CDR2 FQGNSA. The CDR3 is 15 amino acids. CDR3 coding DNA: TGTGCCAGCAGCTCCCAATGGGGGAGACAAGAGACCCAGTACTTC. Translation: CASSSQWGRQETQYF.

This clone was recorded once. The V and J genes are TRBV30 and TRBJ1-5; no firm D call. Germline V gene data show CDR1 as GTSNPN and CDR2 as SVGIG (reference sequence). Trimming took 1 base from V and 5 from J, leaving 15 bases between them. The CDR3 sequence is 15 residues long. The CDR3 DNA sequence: TGTGCCTGGAGTGCCTGGGGAGGGAGCCATCAGCCCCAGCATTTT. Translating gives CAWSAWGGSHQPQHF.

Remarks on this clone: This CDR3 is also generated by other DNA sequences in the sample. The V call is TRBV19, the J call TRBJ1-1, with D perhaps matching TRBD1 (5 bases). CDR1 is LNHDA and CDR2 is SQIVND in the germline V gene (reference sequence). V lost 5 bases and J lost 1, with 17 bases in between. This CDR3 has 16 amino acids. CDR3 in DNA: TGTGCCAGTAGTTCTATCCAGGGCGTACGGAACACTGAAGCTTTCTTT. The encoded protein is CASSSIQGVRNTEAFF.

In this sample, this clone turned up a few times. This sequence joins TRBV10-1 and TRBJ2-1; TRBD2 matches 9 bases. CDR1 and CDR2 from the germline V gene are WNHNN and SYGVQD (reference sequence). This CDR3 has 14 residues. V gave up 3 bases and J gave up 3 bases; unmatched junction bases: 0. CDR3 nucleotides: TGCGCCAGCAGTGAAGCGGGAGGCTACAATGAGCAGTTCTTC. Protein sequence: CASSEAGGYNEQFF.

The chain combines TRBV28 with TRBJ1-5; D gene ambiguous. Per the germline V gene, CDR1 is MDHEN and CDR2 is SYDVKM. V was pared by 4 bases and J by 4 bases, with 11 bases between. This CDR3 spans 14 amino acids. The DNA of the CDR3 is TGTGCCAGCAGTTATAACTTTTTGAATCAGCCCCAGCATTTT. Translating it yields CASSYNFLNQPQHF.

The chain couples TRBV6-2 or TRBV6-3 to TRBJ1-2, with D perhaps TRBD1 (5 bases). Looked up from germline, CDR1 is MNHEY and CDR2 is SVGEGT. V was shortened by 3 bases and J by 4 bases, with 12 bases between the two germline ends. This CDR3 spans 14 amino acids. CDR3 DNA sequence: TGTGCCAGCAGTTATTCGGGGACTATCTATGGCTACACCTTC. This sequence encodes CASSYSGTIYGYTF.